The 22 T cell receptor beta chains below come from one sample, sequenced in a study of pediatric ulcerative colitis. Assay: immunoSEQ multiplex PCR; the TCRdb copy retains only in-frame clones and omits some. Of 30,000 to 45,000 clones in the sample, approximately 87% were seen once. Specimen: blood. These TCRs come from a girl between 5 and 17 years old with moderate ulcerative colitis.

This clone was recorded once. The V call is TRBV28, the J call TRBJ1-5; tentative D call: TRBD1 (6 bases). Trimming shortened V by 3 bases and J by 4 bases, and 22 bases separated the two germline ends. The CDR3 consists of 18 residues. Germline CDR1 reads MDHEN; CDR2 reads SYDVKM. In DNA form, the CDR3 reads TGTGCCAGCAGTTTCGCCCCATCGGGGGGCGCGGGAAATCAGCCCCAGCATTTT. This codes for CASSFAPSGGAGNQPQHF.

The genes are TRBV6-1 and TRBJ2-5; 12 bases are a match to TRBD2. Germline assignment: CDR1 MNHNS and CDR2 SASEGT. V lost 4 bases, J lost 5 bases, and 5 bases stayed unmatched. CDR3 length: 15 residues. Here the CDR3 reads CASSALAGGGETQYF. The CDR3, as DNA: TGTGCCAGCAGTGCCCTAGCGGGAGGGGGGGAGACCCAGTACTTC.

This chain joins TRBV19 and TRBJ2-1; tentative D call: TRBD1 (6 bases). V lost 8 bases, J lost 4 bases, and 12 bases lay in between. Germline V gives CDR1 LNHDA, CDR2 SQIVND (reference sequence). The CDR3 is 13 amino acids. The CDR3 protein is CASSDRQYNEQFF. For the CDR3, the DNA is TGTGCCAGTTCGGACAGACAATACAATGAGCAGTTCTTC.

The chain recombines TRBV25-1 with TRBJ1-3, with TRBD1 matching 11 bases. This CDR3 spans 17 amino acids. Per the germline V gene, CDR1 is MGHDK and CDR2 is SYGVNS. J lost 4 bases, V lost 5 bases, and 10 bases had no gene match. The chain's CDR3 is CASSSAGQGGIGNTIYF. CDR3 coding DNA: TGTGCCAGCAGTTCGGCGGGACAGGGGGGTATCGGAAACACCATATATTTT.

The CDR3 spells CASSLKTGSNTGELFF. CDR3 nucleotide sequence: TGCGCCAGCAGCTTGAAGACAGGGTCCAACACCGGGGAGCTGTTTTTT. The V call is TRBV5-1, the J call TRBJ2-2; 7 nucleotides agree with TRBD1. The CDR3 covers 16 residues. The germline gives CDR1 SGHRS, CDR2 YFSETQ. Trimming took 1 base from V and 2 from J; bases not matched to a gene: 5.

The chain joins TRBV28 to TRBJ1-4; 7 positions match TRBD1. Germline trimming cut 6 bases from V and 6 bases from J; bases unmatched to any gene: 7. The CDR3 sequence is 14 residues long. Germline CDR1 is MDHEN and CDR2 is SYDVKM. The CDR3: CASSPGQKYEKLFF. Here the CDR3 DNA reads TGTGCCAGCAGCCCGGGACAGAAATATGAAAAACTGTTTTTT.

In this sample, this clone is large. V is TRBV11-1 and J is TRBJ2-5; TRBD2 agrees at 11 bases. V lost 5 bases and J lost 5; bases outside the gene matches: 7. Germline V gene lookup returns CDR1 SGHAT and CDR2 FQDESV (reference sequence). The CDR3 contains 15 residues. The DNA of the CDR3 is TGTGCCAGCAGCCTTGGTAGCGGGAGGGTTGAGACCCAGTACTTC. Its translation: CASSLGSGRVETQYF. Full variable domain (outside the CDR3, taken from reference TRBV11-1 and TRBJ2-5): EAEVAQSPRYKITEKSQAVAFWCDPISGHATLYWYRQILGQGPELLVQFQDESVVDDSQLPKDRFSAERLKGVDSTLKIQPAELGDSAMYLCASSLGSGRVETQYFGPGTRLLVL.

The genes are TRBV7-2 and TRBJ1-5; D uncertain. The germline CDR1 and CDR2 sequences are SGHTA and FQGNSA. CDR3 length: 16 residues. The V gene lost 1 base and the J gene lost 4 bases, with 14 bases spanning the gap. The CDR3 DNA is TGTGCCAGCAGCTTAGTTTGGTCGGCGAGGAATCAGCCCCAGCATTTT. It codes for CASSLVWSARNQPQHF.

V is TRBV28 and J is TRBJ2-3, with 9 bases fitting TRBD2. Trimming cost V 5 bases and J 2 bases; bases outside gene matches: 5. Germline V lookup: CDR1 MDHEN, CDR2 SYDVKM. The CDR3 length is 15 residues. The DNA for the CDR3 is TGTGCCAGCAGTCGTAGCGGGAGTTTCACAGATACGCAGTATTTT. Its translation is CASSRSGSFTDTQYF. Full variable domain (rest looked up from reference TRBV28 and TRBJ2-3): DVKVTQSSRYLVKRTGEKVFLECVQDMDHENMFWYRQDPGLGLRLIYFSYDVKMKEKGDIPEGYSVSREKKERFSLILESASTNQTSMYLCASSRSGSFTDTQYFGPGTRLTVL.

V and J are TRBV19 and TRBJ2-7, with D perhaps TRBD2 (5 bases). Germline lookup yields CDR1 LNHDA and CDR2 SQIVND (reference sequence). The CDR3 contains 17 residues. Trimming took off 4 bases at V and 5 bases at J, with 24 bases between the two ends. CDR3 in amino acids: CASSKVRGSNVGDEQYF. CDR3 nucleotide sequence: TGTGCCAGTAGTAAAGTACGAGGGAGTAATGTCGGGGACGAGCAGTACTTC.

This clone is a singleton in its sample. The chain employs TRBV4-1 and TRBJ2-7; 8 bases agree with TRBD1. Germline V lookup: CDR1 MGHRA, CDR2 YSYEKL. CDR3 length: 14 residues. Trimming removed 5 bases from V and 3 bases from J; junction bases left unmatched: 6. The CDR3: CASSVQTGDYEQYF. In DNA form, the CDR3 reads TGCGCCAGCAGCGTACAGACAGGGGACTACGAGCAGTACTTC.

A single count supports this clone. The chain has TRBV5-1 and TRBJ2-3; 10 bases are a match to TRBD2. The germline V gene has CDR1 SGHRS and CDR2 YFSETQ. CDR3 size: 15 residues. V dropped 1 base and J dropped 3; count of bases not matched to a gene: 2. The CDR3 DNA sequence: TGCGCCAGCAGCTTGACTAGCGGGACGACAGATACGCAGTATTTT. Its protein is CASSLTSGTTDTQYF.

In its sample, this clone was seen once. J is TRBJ2-5 and V is TRBV7-9; D not resolved. V was shortened by 2 bases and J by 5 bases, with 12 bases between the two germline ends. This CDR3 is built from 14 residues. CDR1 and CDR2 (germline): SEHNR, FQNEAQ (reference sequence). In DNA, the CDR3 is TGTGCCAGCAGCTTAACTGCAGGTTGGGAGACCCAGTACTTC. It yields the protein CASSLTAGWETQYF.

The chain joins TRBV4-1 to TRBJ1-1, with D maybe TRBD1 (5 bases). This CDR3 has 14 residues. The germline V gene has CDR1 MGHRA and CDR2 YSYEKL. V shed 4 bases and J shed 1 base, with 10 bases lying between them. The CDR3, as DNA: TGCGCCAGCAGCCGAGTTGGGGGGAACACTGAAGCTTTCTTT. This sequence encodes CASSRVGGNTEAFF.

V and J are TRBV10-2 and TRBJ1-1; D remains unclear. Trimming stripped 6 bases from V and 0 bases from J, with 5 bases between. Germline V gene data show CDR1 as WSHSY and CDR2 as SAAADI. The CDR3 runs 12 residues. CDR3 DNA sequence: TGCGCCAGCAGGGATATGAACACTGAAGCTTTCTTT. It yields the protein CASRDMNTEAFF.

The J gene is TRBJ1-4, the V gene TRBV2; D unresolved. The CDR3 covers 13 residues. Germline CDR1 reads SNHLY; CDR2 reads FYNNEI. The V and J ends lost 8 bases and 5 bases respectively, with 12 bases between them. The CDR3 DNA sequence: TGTGCCAGCCAAGTCAGAGAAAATGAAAAACTGTTTTTT. Protein: CASQVRENEKLFF.

V usage is TRBV19 and J usage is TRBJ2-7; maybe TRBD2 (6 bases). CDR1 and CDR2 (germline): LNHDA, SQIVND (reference sequence). The CDR3 has 16 amino acids. The germline V and J ends were trimmed by 6 bases and 3 bases, with 21 bases remaining between them. CDR3: CASRGRRDSGVYEQYF. As DNA, the CDR3 is TGTGCCAGTAGAGGGCGTCGCGACTCGGGAGTCTACGAGCAGTACTTC.

The chain links TRBV2 to TRBJ1-4, with D tentatively TRBD1 (5 bases). CDR3 length: 17 amino acids. The V end lost 7 bases, the J end lost 3 bases, and 21 bases lay between the germline ends. Germline values: CDR1 SNHLY, CDR2 FYNNEI. The DNA of the CDR3 is TGTGCCAGCACTTTGAAGATTGGGGCCCTGCCTAATGAAAAACTGTTTTTT. It specifies CASTLKIGALPNEKLFF.

The CDR3 DNA sequence: TGTGCCAGCCGAAACAGGGGGTTTGAGGAAAAACTGTTTTTT. It translates to CASRNRGFEEKLFF. V is TRBV6-5 and J is TRBJ1-4; 8 bases are a match to TRBD1. V was pared by 8 bases and J by 8 bases, with 10 bases of the junction left unmatched. In germline, CDR1 is MNHEY, CDR2 SVGAGI. The CDR3 is 14 amino acids.

This clone came up a few times. A junction boundary mismatches the germline segment, possibly from a read error. This rearrangement joins TRBV2 to TRBJ2-7; D is uncertain. The CDR3 covers 11 residues. CDR1 and CDR2 (germline): SNHLY, FYNNEI. CDR3 DNA sequence: TGTGCCAGCAGGGAAGGATACGAGCAGTACTTC. This encodes CASREGYEQYF.

Here the CDR3 DNA reads TGTGCCAGCTCACACAAGCCACCGGGACAGGTTAACACCGGGGAGCTGTTTTTT. Residues: CASSHKPPGQVNTGELFF. The chain links TRBV18 to TRBJ2-2; TRBD1 matches 8 bases. V lost 4 bases to trimming and J lost 2 bases; unmatched junction nucleotides: 12. The CDR3 runs 18 residues. The V gene's germline CDR1 is KGHSH and CDR2 LQKENI.

The CDR3 DNA follows: TGTGCCATGGGACTAGCGGGTGGCGAGCAGTTCTTC. Residues: CAMGLAGGEQFF. The chain is built from TRBV10-3 and TRBJ2-1; 12 bases fit TRBD2. This CDR3 spans 12 amino acids. The junction had 4 bases not matched to a gene; V was cut back by 9 bases and J by 10 bases. Germline V gene sequence: CDR1 ENHRY, CDR2 SYGVKD.